This T cell receptor (beta chain) was sequenced for a study of OX40 agonist ivuxolimab in advanced cancers. The germline gives CDR1 MNHNS, CDR2 SASEGT. Trimming removed 3 bases at V and 4 bases at J, with 10 bases between. This CDR3 contains 14 residues. This clone has just one count. What it binds is unknown. Regarding the study as a whole: There were, on average, more expanded clones in CD8+ T cells than in CD4+. There were also nonresponders showing low normalized T-cell clonal expansion. There was clonal expansion of CD4+ and CD8+ blood T cells by week 6 at 0.1 to 3.0 mg/kg.

The data were produced by immunoSEQ multiplex PCR, yet TCRdb's version contains in-frame clones alone and is incomplete. The sample yields tens of thousands of clones, 70% to 90% seen once. The rearrangement uses TRBV6-1 and TRBJ2-1, with D unclear. This TCR was recovered from an adult with an advanced solid tumor such as melanoma, head and neck, liver or kidney cancer. The sample consisted of CD4+ or CD8+ T cells sorted from blood, taken in a trial of the OX40 agonist ivuxolimab. This chain's CDR3 is CASSEGPEYNEQFF. The CDR3 nucleotides read TGTGCCAGCAGTGAGGGCCCTGAATACAATGAGCAGTTCTTC.